Listed below are T cell receptor beta chains from one sample, sequenced in a study of cytomegalovirus exposure and HLA in healthy donors. Measured with immunoSEQ multiplex PCR; TCRdb has only the in-frame clones, and not every one. Among about 110,000 clones listed, around 95% were seen once. What was sequenced was PBMCs. The receptors were gathered from a young woman in good health and CMV-seronegative. Each CDR3 is given without its conserved first and last residue. The D gene is left open where the match is weak. Not all rows give a size; the values are once, few, many and, for expanded clones, a class.

J,length,V,size,D,CDR3
TRBJ2-7,13,TRBV9,.,.,ASSPGVQGNYEQY
TRBJ2-7,13,TRBV6-5,.,TRBD1,ASSPSGQGRYEQY
TRBJ2-7,11,TRBV28,once,.,ASSLRLTYEQY
TRBJ2-1,17,TRBV7-2,.,.,ASSPHFFGGASSYNEQF
TRBJ2-7,14,TRBV27,.,.,ASSPWTAKGLYEQY
TRBJ2-7,12,TRBV19,.,TRBD1,ASSIGRGLYEQY
TRBJ1-6,10,TRBV25-1,.,.,ASRIYNSPLH
TRBJ2-5,14,TRBV2,.,.,ASSEGRVVWEETQY
TRBJ2-5,14,TRBV7-3,.,TRBD2,ASSLGSGGLQETQY
TRBJ2-7,12,TRBV5-4,.,.,ASSSIGYSGEQY
TRBJ2-2,16,TRBV2,.,.,ASSEMGQALSSSGELF
TRBJ2-3,11,TRBV29-1,.,.,SVEVALTDTQY
TRBJ1-1,12,TRBV5-1,.,.,ASSSQRVDTEAF
TRBJ1-1,12,TRBV27,.,.,ASSPQGIGTEAF
TRBJ1-1,11,TRBV28,.,.,ASTRQPNTEAF
TRBJ1-3,14,TRBV6-5,.,TRBD1,ASSYSGQGVGNTIY
TRBJ1-4,11,TRBV10-3,.,.,AISGESPGELF
TRBJ1-6,13,TRBV6-5,.,.,ASSLDVGDNSPLH
TRBJ2-3,14,TRBV5-1,.,TRBD2,ASSLIQAGGPDTQY
TRBJ2-1,12,TRBV4-3,.,.,ASSQGASYNEQF
TRBJ2-2,12,TRBV5-1,.,TRBD1,ASSLTGGTGELF
TRBJ1-4,14,TRBV7-9,.,.,ASSLGSLGDREKLF
TRBJ1-6,13,TRBV5-1,.,.,ASSPRVDYNSPLH
TRBJ1-5,10,TRBV5-6,.,.,ASSFLNQPQH
TRBJ1-2,11,TRBV30,.,TRBD1,AWSMGQGIGYT
TRBJ2-5,14,TRBV7-2,.,TRBD1,ASSLGTTGQGKTQY
TRBJ1-1,11,TRBV10-3,.,.,AISESLDTEAF
TRBJ2-6,17,TRBV29-1,.,TRBD1,SVQERTGAGRSGANVLT
TRBJ2-2,15,TRBV11-2,.,TRBD2,ASSLRSERGSGGELF
TRBJ1-4,11,TRBV6-1,.,.,ASRSPMSEKLF
TRBJ2-3,10,TRBV9,.,.,ASSVASDTQY
TRBJ2-1,14,TRBV28,once,TRBD2,ASSLTVAGGYNEQF
TRBJ1-1,11,TRBV4-2,.,.,ASSQVRNTEAF
TRBJ2-3,16,TRBV7-8,.,TRBD2,ASSLRAPSGASTDTQY
TRBJ1-2,14,TRBV18,.,.,ASSPRSRPGGNGYT
TRBJ2-1,13,TRBV9,.,TRBD2,ASSQGLARRNEQF
TRBJ2-6,14,TRBV5-1,.,.,ASSNRQFSGANVLT
TRBJ1-5,13,TRBV6-5,.,.,ASSYSFRSNQPQH
TRBJ2-5,12,TRBV7-3,.,TRBD1,ASSFRTGPETQY
TRBJ1-2,11,TRBV5-4,.,.,ASSLTELYGYT
TRBJ2-1,13,TRBV6-5,.,TRBD1,ASSYKGQGVNEQF
TRBJ1-6,13,TRBV2,.,.,ASSQGSSYNSPLH
TRBJ2-7,11,TRBV7-2,.,.,ASSPQGWYEQY
TRBJ1-3,13,TRBV28,.,.,ASSLSGSSGNTIY
TRBJ1-6,11,TRBV2,.,TRBD1,ASTLGLDRAIH
TRBJ2-4,11,TRBV2,.,.,ASSDLAKNIQY
TRBJ2-6,13,TRBV2,.,.,ASRATGAGANVLT
TRBJ2-7,11,TRBV10-3,.,.,AISEYRSYEQY
TRBJ2-7,13,TRBV19,.,TRBD1,ASSSKVAGGHEQY
TRBJ2-5,14,TRBV9,.,.,ASRSGARGSKETQY
TRBJ2-7,14,TRBV6-4,.,TRBD2,ASSTLAGGETYEQY
TRBJ2-7,11,TRBV7-9,.,.,ASSRDIAYEQY
TRBJ2-5,14,TRBV11-2,few,.,ASSLEGVAQGETQY
TRBJ1-1,13,TRBV15,.,TRBD1,ATSKRDRGNTEAF
TRBJ2-3,13,TRBV7-3,.,.,ASSPLGGDTDTQY